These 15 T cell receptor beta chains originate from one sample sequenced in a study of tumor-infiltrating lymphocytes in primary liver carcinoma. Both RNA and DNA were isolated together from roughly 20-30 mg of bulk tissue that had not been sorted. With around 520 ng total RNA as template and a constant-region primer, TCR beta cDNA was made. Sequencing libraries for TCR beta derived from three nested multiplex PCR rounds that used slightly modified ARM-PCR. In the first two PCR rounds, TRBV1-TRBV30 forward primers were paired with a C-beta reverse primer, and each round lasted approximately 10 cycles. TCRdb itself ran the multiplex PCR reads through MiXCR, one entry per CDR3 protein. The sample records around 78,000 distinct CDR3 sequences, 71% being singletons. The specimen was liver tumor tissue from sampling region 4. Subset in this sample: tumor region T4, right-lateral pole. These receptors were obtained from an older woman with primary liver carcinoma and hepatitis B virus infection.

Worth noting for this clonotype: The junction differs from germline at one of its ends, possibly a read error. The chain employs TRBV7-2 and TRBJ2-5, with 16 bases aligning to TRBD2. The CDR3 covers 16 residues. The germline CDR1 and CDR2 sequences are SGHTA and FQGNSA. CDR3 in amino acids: CASSLGLAGGAETRYF. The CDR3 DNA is TGTGCCAGCAGCTTGGGACTAGCGGGAGGGGCGGAGACCCGGTACTTC.

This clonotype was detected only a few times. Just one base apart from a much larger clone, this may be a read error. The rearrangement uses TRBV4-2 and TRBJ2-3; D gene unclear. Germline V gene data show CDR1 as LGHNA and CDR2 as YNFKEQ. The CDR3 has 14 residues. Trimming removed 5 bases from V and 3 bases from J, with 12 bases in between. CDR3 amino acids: CASSLSFRTDTQYF. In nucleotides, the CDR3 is TGTGCCAGCAGCTTGTCATTTCGAACAGATACGCAGTATTTT.

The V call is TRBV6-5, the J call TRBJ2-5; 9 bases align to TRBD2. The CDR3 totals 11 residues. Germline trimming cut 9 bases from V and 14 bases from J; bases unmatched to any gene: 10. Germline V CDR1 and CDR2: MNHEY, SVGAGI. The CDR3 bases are TGTGCCAGTAAGCAAGCGGGAGGAGACTACTTC. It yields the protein CASKQAGGDYF.

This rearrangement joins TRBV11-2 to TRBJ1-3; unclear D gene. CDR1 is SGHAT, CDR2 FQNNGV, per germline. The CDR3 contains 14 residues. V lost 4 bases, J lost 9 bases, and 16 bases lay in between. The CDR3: CASSYGNCAGTIYF. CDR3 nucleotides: TGTGCCAGCAGCTACGGAAATTGCGCGGGCACCATATATTTT.

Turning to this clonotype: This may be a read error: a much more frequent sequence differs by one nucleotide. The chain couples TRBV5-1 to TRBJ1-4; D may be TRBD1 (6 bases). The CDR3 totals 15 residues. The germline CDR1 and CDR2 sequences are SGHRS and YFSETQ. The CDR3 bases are TGCACCAGCAGCTTGGGACACGCAACTAATGAAAAACTGTTTTTT. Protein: CTSSLGHATNEKLFF.

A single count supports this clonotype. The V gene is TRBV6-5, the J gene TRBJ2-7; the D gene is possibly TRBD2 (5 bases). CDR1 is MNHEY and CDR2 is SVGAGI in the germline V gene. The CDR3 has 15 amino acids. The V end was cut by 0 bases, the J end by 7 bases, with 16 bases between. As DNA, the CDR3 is TGTGCCAGCAGTTACTCGGGTCCTAGCAGGTATGAGCAGTACTTC. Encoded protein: CASSYSGPSRYEQYF.

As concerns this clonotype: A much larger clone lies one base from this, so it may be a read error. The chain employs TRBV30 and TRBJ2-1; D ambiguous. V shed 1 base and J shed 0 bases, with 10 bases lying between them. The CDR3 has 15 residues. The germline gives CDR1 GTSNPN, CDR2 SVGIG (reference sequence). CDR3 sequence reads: CAWSEEWNSYNEQFF. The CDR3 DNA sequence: TGTGCCTGGAGTGAAGAGTGGAACTCCTACAATGAGCAGTTCTTC. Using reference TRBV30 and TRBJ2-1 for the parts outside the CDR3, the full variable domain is SQTIHQWPATLVQPVGSPLSLECTVEGTSNPNLYWYRQAAGRGLQLLFYSVGIGQISSEVPQNLSASRPQDRQFILSSKKLLLSDSGFYLCAWSEEWNSYNEQFFGPGTRLTVL.

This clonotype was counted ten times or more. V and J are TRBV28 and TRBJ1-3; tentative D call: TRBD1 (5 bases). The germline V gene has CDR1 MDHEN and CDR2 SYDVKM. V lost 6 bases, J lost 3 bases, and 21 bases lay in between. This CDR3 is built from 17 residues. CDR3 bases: TGTGCCAGCAGCCGTATAGGGGCACGAAGGGGTGGAAACACCATATATTTT. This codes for CASSRIGARRGGNTIYF.

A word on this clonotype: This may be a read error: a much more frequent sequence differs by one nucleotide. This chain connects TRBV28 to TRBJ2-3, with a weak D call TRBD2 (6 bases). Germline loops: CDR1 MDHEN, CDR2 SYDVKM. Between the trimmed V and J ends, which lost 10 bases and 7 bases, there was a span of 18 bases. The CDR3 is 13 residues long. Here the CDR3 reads CANSRRRDYTQYF. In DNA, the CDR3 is TGTGCCAACAGCCGGCGACGGGACTATACGCAGTATTTT.

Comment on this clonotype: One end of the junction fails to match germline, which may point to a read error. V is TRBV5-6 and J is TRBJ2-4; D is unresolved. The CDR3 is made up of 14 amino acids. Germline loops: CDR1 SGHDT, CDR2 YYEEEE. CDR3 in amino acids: CASSSLHAKSIQYF. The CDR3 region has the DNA TGCGCCAGCAGCTCGCTGCACGCCAAAAGCATTCAGTACTTC.

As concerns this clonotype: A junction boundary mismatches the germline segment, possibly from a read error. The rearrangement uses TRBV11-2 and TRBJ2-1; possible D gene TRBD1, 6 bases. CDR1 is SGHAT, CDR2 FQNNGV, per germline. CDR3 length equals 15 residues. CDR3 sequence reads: CARSLGGGSNNEQFF. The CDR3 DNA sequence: TGCGCCAGGAGTTTAGGTGGGGGCTCCAACAATGAGCAGTTCTTC.

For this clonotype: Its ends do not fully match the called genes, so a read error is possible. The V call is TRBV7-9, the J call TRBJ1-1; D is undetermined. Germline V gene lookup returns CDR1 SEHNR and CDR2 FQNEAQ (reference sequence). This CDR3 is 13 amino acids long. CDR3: CASSSGFFNETFF. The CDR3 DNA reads TGTGCCAGCAGCTCGGGGTTCTTCAATGAAACTTTCTTT.

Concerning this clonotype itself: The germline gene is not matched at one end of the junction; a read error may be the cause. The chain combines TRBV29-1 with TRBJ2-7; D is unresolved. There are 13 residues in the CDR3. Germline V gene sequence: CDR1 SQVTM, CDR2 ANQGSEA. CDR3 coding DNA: TGTAGCTTTTCTAGATCCGAATTTTACGAGCAGTGCTTC. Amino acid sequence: CSFSRSEFYEQCF.

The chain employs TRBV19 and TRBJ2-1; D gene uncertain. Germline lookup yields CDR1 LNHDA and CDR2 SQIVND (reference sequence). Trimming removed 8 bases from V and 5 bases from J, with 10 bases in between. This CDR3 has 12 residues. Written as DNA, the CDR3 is TGTGCCAGTGGTTTATTAGACAATGAGCAGTTCTTC. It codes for CASGLLDNEQFF.

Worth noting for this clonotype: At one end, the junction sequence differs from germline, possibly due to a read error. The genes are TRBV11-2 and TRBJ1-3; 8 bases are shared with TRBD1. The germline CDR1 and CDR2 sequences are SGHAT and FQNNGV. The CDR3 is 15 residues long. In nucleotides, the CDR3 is TGTACCAGCAGCTCGACAGGGGAGGAGGGAAACACCGTGTATTTT. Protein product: CTSSSTGEEGNTVYF.